The rows below give T cell receptor beta chains drawn from one sample of a study of blood T cell repertoires in COVID-19. Data came from immunoSEQ multiplex PCR; TCRdb stores just in-frame clones and leaves some out. Among under 250,000 clones, just over 90% were seen once, and the ten largest hold more than 0.95%. Input material: peripheral blood. The source of these receptors is a man aged 30 to 45 with acute or convalescent COVID-19. The CDR3 runs from the conserved cysteine through the conserved F or W. The D gene is left open where the match is weak. Clone size, where shown, is once, few, many, or a class for clones that have expanded.

>TRBV23-1|once|TRBJ1-1|.
CASSQSQGATTEAFF
TGCGCCAGCAGTCAATCGCAAGGGGCGACCACTGAAGCTTTCTTT
>TRBV10-3|.|TRBJ1-5|TRBD1
CAISGGQGGQPQHF
TGTGCCATCAGTGGGGGACAGGGCGGTCAGCCCCAGCATTTT
>TRBV2|.|TRBJ1-3|.
CASSAQSVSGNTIYF
TGTGCCAGCAGCGCACAGTCCGTCTCTGGAAACACCATATATTTT
>TRBV5-1|.|TRBJ1-5|TRBD1
CASSPQGGRQPQHF
TGCGCCAGCAGCCCCCAGGGGGGTAGACAGCCCCAGCATTTT
>TRBV27|.|TRBJ2-7|TRBD2
CASTSGRGGEQYF
TGTGCCAGCACTAGCGGGAGGGGGGGCGAGCAGTACTTC
>TRBV10-3|.|TRBJ1-6|.
CAISGGGDSPLHF
TGTGCCATCAGTGGTGGGGGGGATTCACCCCTCCACTTT
>TRBV27|once|TRBJ1-4|TRBD1
CASSGQGLWMEKLFF
TGTGCCAGCAGTGGACAGGGTTTATGGATGGAAAAACTGTTTTTT
>TRBV5-1|few|TRBJ2-5|TRBD2
CASSLLGGSGQETQYF
TGCGCCAGCAGCCTCCTGGGGGGGAGCGGACAAGAGACCCAGTACTTC
>TRBV6-5|.|TRBJ1-4|.
CASSYSSAHKAEKLFF
TGTGCCAGCAGTTACTCGTCGGCCCATAAGGCGGAGAAACTGTTTTTT
>TRBV4-1|.|TRBJ1-2|.
CASSQVERDYGYTF
TGCGCCAGCAGCCAAGTAGAGAGGGACTATGGCTACACCTTC
>TRBV10-1|once|TRBJ2-7|TRBD2
CASSDWASGRYEQYF
TGCGCCAGCAGTGATTGGGCTAGCGGGAGATACGAGCAGTACTTC
>TRBV6-6|.|TRBJ2-6|TRBD1
CASSHGRGPQPGANVLTF
TGTGCCAGCAGTCACGGAAGGGGGCCACAGCCTGGGGCCAACGTCCTGACTTTC
>TRBV12-2|.|TRBJ1-2|.
CASRFGPGQLYSFGYGYTF
TGTGCAAGTCGCTTCGGTCCGGGACAGCTATATTCCTTTGGGTATGGCTACACCTTC
>TRBV10-1|.|TRBJ2-1|TRBD1
CASSPGQDFKEQFF
TGCGCCAGCAGTCCGGGACAGGATTTCAAGGAGCAGTTCTTC
>TRBV5-1|.|TRBJ2-1|.
CASSLVAGTSQFF
TGCGCCAGCAGCCTTGTTGCCGGGACATCTCAGTTCTTC
>TRBV10-1|once|TRBJ2-1|TRBD2
CASSDAGGPYNEQFF
TGCGCCAGCAGTGACGCGGGGGGGCCCTACAATGAGCAGTTCTTC
>TRBV6-5|.|TRBJ1-1|TRBD1
CASGDRVNTEAFF
TGTGCCAGTGGGGACAGGGTCAACACTGAAGCTTTCTTT
>TRBV19|.|TRBJ1-5|TRBD1
CASKPRTGVHHQPQHF
TGTGCCAGTAAACCTCGGACAGGGGTGCACCATCAGCCCCAGCATTTT
>TRBV5-6|.|TRBJ2-3|.
CASSFAGLGGDTQYF
TGTGCCAGCAGCTTCGCGGGACTGGGGGGAGATACGCAGTATTTT
>TRBV19|.|TRBJ1-3|.
CASSIGASGNTIYF
TGTGCCAGTAGTATTGGGGCCTCTGGAAACACCATATATTTT
>TRBV27|.|TRBJ2-5|TRBD1
CASSGQGAFETQYF
TGTGCCAGCAGTGGACAGGGGGCTTTTGAGACCCAGTACTTC
>TRBV7-3|.|TRBJ2-5|.
CASSLSATGPQETQYF
TGTGCCAGCAGCTTAAGTGCGACAGGACCCCAAGAGACCCAGTACTTC
>TRBV5-6|.|TRBJ2-7|.
CASRRDTPYEQYF
TGTGCCAGCAGGAGAGACACCCCCTACGAGCAGTACTTC
>TRBV18|.|TRBJ2-7|.
CASSLQTGEEQYF
TGTGCCAGCTCACTCCAAACAGGAGAAGAGCAGTACTTC
>TRBV4-1|.|TRBJ2-3|.
CASSPLTWGVADTQYF
TGCGCCAGCAGCCCGCTTACTTGGGGAGTGGCAGATACGCAGTATTTT
>TRBV5-4|.|TRBJ2-3|.
CASSLVGGRDTQYF
TGTGCCAGCAGCTTGGTGGGGGGTAGGGATACGCAGTATTTT
>TRBV6-5|.|TRBJ1-4|TRBD1
CASSSTGSDEKLFF
TGTGCCAGCAGTTCGACAGGGTCTGATGAAAAACTGTTTTTT
>TRBV25-1|.|TRBJ1-1|.
CASSESRDLNTEAFF
TGTGCCAGCAGTGAATCGAGGGATTTGAACACTGAAGCTTTCTTT
>TRBV6-5|.|TRBJ1-6|TRBD1
CASRGGQGVSPLHF
TGTGCCAGCAGGGGGGGACAGGGCGTTTCACCCCTCCACTTT
>TRBV7-3|.|TRBJ2-1|TRBD2
CASSLSSGSYNEQFF
TGTGCCAGCAGCTTAAGTAGCGGGTCCTACAATGAGCAGTTCTTC
>TRBV27|.|TRBJ2-1|TRBD2
CASTREGPSYNEQFF
TGTGCCAGCACGCGGGAGGGCCCCTCCTACAATGAGCAGTTCTTC
>TRBV4-1|.|TRBJ2-2|.
CASSQSRVGLAGELFF
TGCGCCAGCAGCCAATCTAGAGTGGGGCTGGCCGGGGAGCTGTTTTTT
>TRBV6-5|.|TRBJ1-4|.
CASIQGRGEKLFF
TGTGCCAGCATTCAGGGTCGCGGTGAAAAACTGTTTTTT
>TRBV5-3|.|TRBJ2-1|.
CARSLSCYNEQFF
TGTGCCAGAAGCTTGTCATGCTACAATGAGCAGTTCTTC
>TRBV19|.|TRBJ2-6|TRBD1
CASRNPGQFSGANVLTF
TGTGCCAGTAGAAACCCGGGACAGTTCTCTGGGGCCAACGTCCTGACTTTC
>TRBV29-1|.|TRBJ1-2|.
CSDWTANYGYTF
TGCAGCGATTGGACAGCTAACTATGGCTACACCTTC
>TRBV7-9|.|TRBJ2-2|TRBD1
CASSPTDRVWSTGELFF
TGTGCCAGCAGCCCAACCGACAGGGTTTGGAGTACCGGGGAGCTGTTTTTT
>TRBV7-3|.|TRBJ1-1|.
CASSLTGTQEAFF
TGTGCCAGCAGCTTGACCGGGACACAGGAAGCTTTCTTT
>TRBV3-1/TRBV3-2|.|TRBJ1-1|.
CASSQGRNTEAFF
TGTGCCAGCAGTCAGGGTAGGAACACTGAAGCTTTCTTT
>TRBV2|.|TRBJ2-5|TRBD1
CASNGQGLETQYF
TGTGCCAGCAATGGACAGGGACTAGAGACCCAGTACTTC
>TRBV5-1|few|TRBJ1-1|.
CASSLVTANTEAFF
TGCGCCAGCAGCTTGGTAACAGCGAACACTGAAGCTTTCTTT